One and the same sample provided the 8 T cell receptor beta chains below, sequenced in a study of CD8+ T cells in alopecia areata. Extracted RNA was reverse transcribed into cDNA, the sequencing template. Using immunoSEQ multiplex PCR, the repertoire was profiled, and TCRdb retains in-frame clones only, with some absent. The sample includes roughly 130,000 clones, 50% to 60% of them seen just once. This specimen consisted of CD4+ T cells sorted from blood, obtained at week 0. The receptor source for this set is a human donor with alopecia areata.

This clone has a handful of counts. J is TRBJ2-2 and V is TRBV5-1; 7 positions match TRBD1. The J segment lost 7 bases and the V segment lost 1 base, leaving 10 bases of the junction unmatched. The CDR3 loop spans 16 amino acids. The germline V gene encodes CDR1 SGHRS and CDR2 YFSETQ. The CDR3 bases are TGCGCCAGCAGCTTGCGTCCAGGGGGAGATGGCGGGGAGCTGTTTTTT. This encodes CASSLRPGGDGGELFF.

The chain joins TRBV5-1 to TRBJ2-2; TRBD2 matches 16 bases. From germline, CDR1 is SGHRS and CDR2 YFSETQ. V dropped 6 bases and J dropped 0; count of bases not matched to a gene: 5. The CDR3 is 18 residues long. The CDR3 DNA reads as TGCGCCAGCACGCGGGGGACTAGCGGGAGGGCGAACACCGGGGAGCTGTTTTTT. As protein: CASTRGTSGRANTGELFF.

The chain combines TRBV7-9 with TRBJ1-1; D may be TRBD1 (5 bases). The CDR3 has 14 residues. Germline V CDR1 and CDR2: SEHNR, FQNEAQ (reference sequence). V lost 2 bases and J 6 bases, leaving 13 bases between the germline ends. The CDR3 loop reads CASSLSGRLAEAFF. The CDR3 DNA follows: TGTGCCAGCAGCTTATCGGGGCGGCTCGCTGAAGCTTTCTTT.

The chain recombines TRBV4-1 with TRBJ2-5; perhaps TRBD1 as D (8 bases). Germline CDR1 reads MGHRA; CDR2 reads YSYEKL. The ends were cut back, 1 base at V and 0 bases at J, with 24 bases in the middle. CDR3 length: 20 residues. CDR3 coding DNA: TGCGCCAGCAGCCAAGGGGGAGGGAGGGACAGGCCACCGTACCAAGAGACCCAGTACTTC. Encoded protein: CASSQGGGRDRPPYQETQYF.

The gene calls are TRBV5-1 and TRBJ2-4, with 15 bases fitting TRBD2. Germline CDR1 SGHRS, CDR2 YFSETQ. CDR3 size: 19 residues. The junction had 7 bases not matched to a gene; V was cut back by 2 bases and J by 1 base. The CDR3 loop reads CASSFSGTSGGFAKNIQYF. CDR3 coding DNA: TGCGCCAGCAGCTTCTCCGGGACTAGCGGGGGGTTCGCCAAAAACATTCAGTACTTC.

The chain combines TRBV7-9 with TRBJ2-7; TRBD2 matches at 10 bases. The length of the CDR3 is 16 residues. The trim removed 4 bases at V and 0 bases at J, leaving 6 bases unmatched. Germline V gene data show CDR1 as SEHNR and CDR2 as FQNEAQ (reference sequence). CDR3 bases: TGTGCCAGCAGCTGGGGGTCTAGCGGGAGCTCCTACGAGCAGTACTTC. Amino acids: CASSWGSSGSSYEQYF. Complete variable domain (other parts from reference TRBV7-9 and TRBJ2-7): DTGVSQNPRHKITKRGQNVTFRCDPISEHNRLYWYRQTLGQGPEFLTYFQNEAQLEKSRLLSDRFSAERPKGSFSTLEIQRTEQGDSAMYLCASSWGSSGSSYEQYFGPGTRLTVT.

Of note for this clone: One junction end disagrees with the germline gene, perhaps due to a read error. The same CDR3 arises from other DNA sequences in this sample as well. The rearrangement links TRBV29-1 to TRBJ1-1, with D possibly being TRBD1 (5 bases). Per germline, CDR1 SQVTM and CDR2 ANQGSEA. CDR3 length equals 14 residues. The CDR3 DNA reads as TGCAGCGTTGACTCGGCCACCACGGGGACTGAGGCTTTCTTT. Translated: CSVDSATTGTEAFF. Looking up the rest from reference TRBV29-1 and TRBJ1-1 gives the full variable domain: SAVISQKPSRDICQRGTSLTIQCQVDSQVTMMFWYRQQPGQSLTLIATANQGSEATYESGFVIDKFPISRPNLTFSTLTVSNMSPEDSSIYLCSVDSATTGTEAFFGQGTRLTVV.

A few counts support this clone. The V gene is TRBV4-1, the J gene TRBJ2-3; TRBD2 matches 12 bases. CDR3 size: 14 residues. Germline V gene data show CDR1 as MGHRA and CDR2 as YSYEKL. J was trimmed by 6 bases and V by 5 bases; bases with no gene match: 3. CDR3 sequence reads: CASSGLAGTDTQYF. The CDR3 DNA follows: TGCGCCAGCAGCGGACTAGCGGGGACGGATACGCAGTATTTT.